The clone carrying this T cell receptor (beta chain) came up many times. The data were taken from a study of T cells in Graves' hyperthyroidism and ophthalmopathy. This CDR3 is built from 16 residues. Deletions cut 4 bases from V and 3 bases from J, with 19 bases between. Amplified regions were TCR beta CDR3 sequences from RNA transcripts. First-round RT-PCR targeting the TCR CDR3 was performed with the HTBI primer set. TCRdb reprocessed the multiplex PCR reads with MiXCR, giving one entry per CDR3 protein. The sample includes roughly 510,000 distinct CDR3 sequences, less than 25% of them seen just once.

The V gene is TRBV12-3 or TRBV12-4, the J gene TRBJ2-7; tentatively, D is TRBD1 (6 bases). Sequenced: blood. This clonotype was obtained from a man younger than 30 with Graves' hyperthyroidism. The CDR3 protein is CASSSNTGTSLYEQYF. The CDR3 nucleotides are TGTGCCAGCAGTTCAAATACCGGGACATCTCTCTACGAGCAGTACTTC.